This TCR beta chain emerged from a study of CD8+ T cells in alopecia areata. Findings and limits, study-wide: For lesional scalp, especially alopecia totalis/universalis, clonality was higher than in normal scalp. Scalp samples also yield sequences from resident alphabeta T cells of normal skin.

cDNA reverse transcribed from extracted RNA served as the sequencing template. Clones were sequenced by immunoSEQ multiplex PCR, and TCRdb holds only the in-frame ones, with some missing. The sample has about 150,000 clones; about two thirds are singletons. Comment on this clone: Its antigen is still unknown.

This CDR3 comprises 15 residues. Germline CDR1 reads SNHLY; CDR2 reads FYNNEI. V lost 8 bases and J lost 7; bases outside the gene matches: 12. This sequence joins TRBV2 and TRBJ2-1; 9 positions agree with TRBD2. The origin of this receptor is a human donor in good health. Material for sequencing was CD8+ T cells sorted from blood. This CDR3 is CASSRVRGRANEQFF. The CDR3, as DNA: TGTGCCAGCTCAAGAGTTCGCGGGAGGGCTAATGAGCAGTTCTTC.